These 28 T cell receptor beta chains originate from one sample sequenced in a study of shared clonotypes between healthy human individuals. Profiled with immunoSEQ multiplex PCR; TCRdb holds only in-frame clones, not every one. The table has about 1 million clones, roughly 80% seen once. Material for sequencing was memory CD4+ T cells sorted from blood. The subset: CD45RA-negative fraction. All receptors come from a young man in good health.

The CDR3 loop reads CASSPRHDQDTQYF. DNA of the CDR3: TGTGCCAGCAGCCCTCGCCACGACCAGGATACGCAGTATTTT. The V gene is TRBV7-8, the J gene TRBJ2-3; no reliable D call. The CDR3 is 14 residues long. The germline CDR1 and CDR2 sequences are SGHVS and FQNEAQ. Trimming stripped 5 bases from V and 6 bases from J, with 15 bases between.

CDR3 sequence (DNA): TGCAGCGTCCACACCGGGACAGGGACCTACGAGCAGTACTTC. Translating gives CSVHTGTGTYEQYF. The chain is built from TRBV29-1 and TRBJ2-7; 9 nucleotides match TRBD1. The CDR3 length is 14 residues. The V gene's germline CDR1 is SQVTM and CDR2 ANQGSEA. V dropped 6 bases and J dropped 2; count of bases not matched to a gene: 8.

Turning to this clone: Other DNA sequences from this sample encode an identical CDR3 as well. The chain links TRBV6-1 to TRBJ1-4, with 8 bases identical to TRBD1. Trimming took 3 bases from V and 8 from J; bases not matched to a gene: 8. The CDR3 consists of 15 residues. Looked up from germline, CDR1 is MNHNS and CDR2 is SASEGT. The CDR3 loop reads CASSDPGQGSEKLFF. CDR3 DNA sequence: TGTGCCAGCAGTGACCCCGGACAGGGAAGCGAAAAACTGTTTTTT.

Points on this clone: A much larger clone differs by one base, so this may be a read error. Other DNA sequences in this sample translate to the same CDR3. The chain employs TRBV7-2 and TRBJ1-1, with D unclear. V was shortened by 2 bases and J by 2 bases, with 0 bases between the two germline ends. The CDR3 has 11 residues. Germline values: CDR1 SGHTA, CDR2 FQGNSA. This CDR3 is CASSLNTEAFF. CDR3 DNA: TGTGCCAGCAGCTTAAACACTGAAGCTTTCTTT.

A note on this clone: The same CDR3 is also encoded by other DNA sequences in this sample. The chain has TRBV7-2 and TRBJ2-7, with TRBD1 matching 8 bases. Germline V CDR1 and CDR2: SGHTA, FQGNSA. The CDR3 is made up of 14 amino acids. V was pared by 4 bases and J by 4 bases, with 6 bases of the junction left unmatched. The CDR3 bases are TGTGCCAGCAGCTCGCAGGGGGCGTCATACGAGCAGTACTTC. This sequence encodes CASSSQGASYEQYF.

This clone was counted a few times. The genes are TRBV4-1 and TRBJ1-1; 7 nucleotides match TRBD1. The germline CDR1 and CDR2 sequences are MGHRA and YSYEKL. Losses at the gene ends were 3 bases for V and 3 bases for J; bases not matched to a gene: 7. The CDR3 length is 15 residues. CDR3 DNA: TGCGCCAGCAGCCACGCCGACAGGGTATACACTGAAGCTTTCTTT. The encoded protein is CASSHADRVYTEAFF.

The CDR3 DNA reads TGCGCCAGCAGCCAGGTCCCTAAGGATGAGCAGTTCTTC. As protein: CASSQVPKDEQFF. This chain connects TRBV4-1 to TRBJ2-1; D unresolved. The CDR3 has 13 amino acids. Germline CDR1 MGHRA, CDR2 YSYEKL. V was clipped by 3 bases and J by 8 bases, with 11 bases between them.

The chain recombines TRBV6-1 with TRBJ2-3, with 9 bases aligning to TRBD2. Losses at the gene ends were 7 bases for V and 2 bases for J; bases not matched to a gene: 7. CDR3 length: 15 amino acids. Germline assignment: CDR1 MNHNS and CDR2 SASEGT. The CDR3 sequence is CASTASGTHTDTQYF. CDR3 sequence (DNA): TGTGCCAGCACGGCTAGCGGGACACACACAGATACGCAGTATTTT.

This rearrangement joins TRBV6-5 to TRBJ2-2, with 7 bases aligning to TRBD1. CDR1 is MNHEY, CDR2 SVGAGI, per germline. V lost 2 bases, J lost 3 bases, and 6 bases stayed unmatched. This CDR3 comprises 16 residues. CDR3 residues: CASSYRKGAHTGELFF. CDR3 nucleotides: TGTGCCAGCAGTTACCGGAAGGGGGCTCACACCGGGGAGCTGTTTTTT.

This chain connects TRBV2 to TRBJ2-1; 9 bases are shared with TRBD1. The CDR3 has 15 amino acids. The V gene's germline CDR1 is SNHLY and CDR2 FYNNEI. The V segment lost 7 bases and the J segment 10 bases; nucleotides outside the gene matches: 14. The CDR3 here is CASNNPGQGFREQFF. In DNA form, the CDR3 reads TGTGCCAGCAATAATCCGGGACAGGGTTTTAGGGAGCAGTTCTTC.

The genes are TRBV7-2 and TRBJ2-7; D unclear. Germline V gene data show CDR1 as SGHTA and CDR2 as FQGNSA. This CDR3 has 12 residues. The V end was cut by 5 bases, the J end by 4 bases, with 9 bases between. The CDR3 protein is CASSLNVYEQYF. As DNA, the CDR3 is TGTGCCAGCAGCCTCAACGTTTACGAGCAGTACTTC.

V is TRBV30 and J is TRBJ1-2; perhaps TRBD1 as D (6 bases). Trimming stripped 7 bases from V and 5 bases from J, with 20 bases between. Germline V gives CDR1 GTSNPN, CDR2 SVGIG (reference sequence). This CDR3 has 14 amino acids. CDR3 protein: CASPASGELYGYTF. For the CDR3, the DNA is TGTGCCTCCCCAGCCTCAGGGGAACTATATGGCTACACCTTC.

J is TRBJ1-5 and V is TRBV5-6, with D maybe TRBD1 (5 bases). Trimming took off 3 bases at V and 5 bases at J, with 9 bases between the two ends. CDR1 and CDR2 (germline): SGHDT, YYEEEE. This CDR3 comprises 13 residues. For the CDR3, the DNA is TGTGCCAGCAGCTCAGGGCCGGATCAGCCCCAGCATTTT. The encoded protein is CASSSGPDQPQHF.

This clone was recorded once. V usage is TRBV10-1 and J usage is TRBJ2-1; 8 positions match TRBD1. Germline CDR1 reads WNHNN; CDR2 reads SYGVQD (reference sequence). This CDR3 is built from 12 residues. V dropped 8 bases and J dropped 5; count of bases not matched to a gene: 2. CDR3 protein: CASSDRDNEQFF. The CDR3 nucleotides read TGCGCCAGCTCGGACAGGGACAATGAGCAGTTCTTC.

The chain has TRBV18 and TRBJ2-1; D may be TRBD2 (5 bases). CDR1 is KGHSH and CDR2 is LQKENI in the germline V gene. Trimming removed 3 bases from V and 0 bases from J, with 18 bases in between. The CDR3 is 18 residues long. CDR3 protein: CASSPKIRRRSSYNEQFF. CDR3 DNA sequence: TGTGCCAGCTCACCCAAGATCCGGAGGCGGAGCTCCTACAATGAGCAGTTCTTC.

The CDR3 coding sequence is TGTGCCAGCAGCCAAGATTTAAACGGGCTGCAGTACTTC. Translating it yields CASSQDLNGLQYF. The chain has TRBV14 and TRBJ2-4; D is unresolved. The CDR3 consists of 13 residues. With 0 bases removed from V and 13 bases from J, the gap between germline ends came to 13 bases. Germline V gives CDR1 SGHDN, CDR2 FVKESK.

To note about this clone: This CDR3 is also generated by other DNA sequences in the sample. This chain uses TRBV5-1 with TRBJ2-7; TRBD1 matches 11 bases. Per the germline V gene, CDR1 is SGHRS and CDR2 is YFSETQ. The CDR3 is made up of 15 amino acids. The V and J ends lost 3 bases and 3 bases, in that order; junction bases with no gene match: 5. The CDR3 nucleotides are TGCGCCAGCAGCTCCGGGACAGGGGGACTCTACGAGCAGTACTTC. This encodes CASSSGTGGLYEQYF.

This sequence joins TRBV2 and TRBJ1-6, with a possible D match to TRBD1 (6 bases). The CDR3 length is 16 residues. Per the germline V gene, CDR1 is SNHLY and CDR2 is FYNNEI. With 5 bases removed from V and 7 bases from J, the gap between germline ends came to 18 bases. CDR3 amino acids: CASSKSSGARNSPLHF. As DNA, the CDR3 is TGTGCCAGCAGTAAGTCCTCGGGGGCGCGAAATTCACCCCTCCACTTT.

The V call is TRBV28, the J call TRBJ2-7; maybe TRBD2 (6 bases). The CDR3 covers 15 residues. Germline-derived CDR1 and CDR2 are MDHEN and SYDVKM. V lost 6 bases, J lost 2 bases, and 17 bases lay in between. The CDR3, as DNA: TGTGCCAGCAGCCGAGGAGGGAAAGGCACCTACGAGCAGTACTTC. It encodes CASSRGGKGTYEQYF.

This clone was seen a handful of times. The rearrangement links TRBV18 to TRBJ1-2; D remains ambiguous. Trimming removed 3 bases at V and 7 bases at J, with 12 bases between. The germline gives CDR1 KGHSH, CDR2 LQKENI. The CDR3 covers 13 residues. The DNA for the CDR3 is TGTGCCAGCTCACCTGTGGAATCGGGTGGCTACACCTTC. Translation: CASSPVESGGYTF.

The rearrangement links TRBV7-9 to TRBJ1-3; D perhaps matches TRBD1 (5 bases). Germline assignment: CDR1 SEHNR and CDR2 FQNEAQ (reference sequence). V lost 8 bases, J lost 4 bases, and 12 bases lay in between. This CDR3 is built from 13 residues. CDR3 in DNA: TGTGCCAGCCTTTTAGGGGAGGGAAACACCATATATTTT. This gives the protein CASLLGEGNTIYF.

This rearrangement joins TRBV6-1 to TRBJ1-5; no clear D. The CDR3 sequence is 16 residues long. Trimming took 4 bases from V and 3 from J, leaving 16 bases between them. CDR1 MNHNS and CDR2 SASEGT come from the germline V gene. CDR3 residues: CASSGGLGSSNQPQHF. The CDR3 bases are TGTGCCAGCAGTGGAGGTCTGGGGTCTTCCAATCAGCCCCAGCATTTT.

The J gene is TRBJ2-1, the V gene TRBV2; 10 bases align to TRBD2. J lost 7 bases, V lost 2 bases, and 5 bases had no gene match. The CDR3 consists of 15 residues. The germline gives CDR1 SNHLY, CDR2 FYNNEI. As DNA, the CDR3 is TGTGCCAGCAGTGAAAGCGGGAGGGCGAGAAATGAGCAGTTCTTC. It translates to CASSESGRARNEQFF. Full variable domain (remainder filled in from reference TRBV2 and TRBJ2-1): EPEVTQTPSHQVTQMGQEVILRCVPISNHLYFYWYRQILGQKVEFLVSFYNNEISEKSEIFDDQFSVERPDGSNFTLKIRSTKLEDSAMYFCASSESGRARNEQFFGPGTRLTVL.

The V gene is TRBV18, the J gene TRBJ1-2; 9 nucleotides match TRBD1. The CDR3 extends over 18 amino acids. With 3 bases clipped from V and 7 bases from J, the junction kept 18 bases outside the gene matches. Looked up from germline, CDR1 is KGHSH and CDR2 is LQKENI. CDR3 region: CASSPNTGTGNGYGGYTF. CDR3 nucleotides: TGTGCCAGCTCACCTAATACCGGGACAGGGAATGGGTATGGTGGCTACACCTTC.

The chain links TRBV10-3 to TRBJ2-1; 13 positions agree with TRBD2. V lost 7 bases to trimming and J lost 2 bases; unmatched junction nucleotides: 5. CDR1 and CDR2 from the germline V gene are ENHRY and SYGVKD. This CDR3 contains 16 residues. CDR3 sequence: CAIKQGTSGTYNEQFF. The CDR3 DNA reads as TGTGCCATCAAACAAGGGACTAGCGGGACCTACAATGAGCAGTTCTTC.

The chain joins TRBV18 to TRBJ2-7; a possible D gene is TRBD1 (5 bases). The CDR3 has 14 amino acids. CDR1 is KGHSH and CDR2 is LQKENI in the germline V gene. Between the trimmed V and J ends, which lost 1 base and 5 bases, there was a span of 12 bases. CDR3 in amino acids: CASSPRAIGDEQYF. The CDR3 DNA follows: TGTGCCAGCTCACCACGGGCCATAGGGGACGAGCAGTACTTC.

CDR3 in amino acids: CASSAHGRGDQGDQYF. The DNA for the CDR3 is TGTGCCAGCAGTGCCCATGGCAGGGGGGATCAAGGGGACCAGTACTTC. This chain uses TRBV2 with TRBJ2-5; possibly TRBD1 for D (7 bases). Trimming left V 4 bases short and J 10 bases short, with 25 bases between. This CDR3 has 16 residues. Germline CDR1 is SNHLY and CDR2 is FYNNEI.

The rearrangement links TRBV7-2 to TRBJ2-4; D remains unclear. The V end was cut by 5 bases, the J end by 0 bases, with 11 bases between. CDR1 and CDR2 (germline): SGHTA, FQGNSA. The CDR3 sequence is 15 residues long. This chain's CDR3 is CASSQEVLAKNIQYF. CDR3 bases: TGTGCCAGCAGCCAAGAAGTACTAGCCAAAAACATTCAGTACTTC.